Listed here is a single T cell receptor beta chain. This specimen belongs to a study of blood T cell repertoires in COVID-19. Germline CDR1 is MNHEY and CDR2 is SVGEGT. V lost 4 bases and J lost 4, with 25 bases in between. CDR3 length equals 19 residues. Clones were read by immunoSEQ multiplex PCR, and TCRdb kept only the in-frame ones, dropping some. The sample carries over 250,000 clones, about 89% recorded once. The specimen was PBMCs or T cells enriched from blood (not recorded which). The sequence was collected from a woman aged 18-30 years who had recovered from COVID-19. The V and J genes are TRBV6-2 or TRBV6-3 and TRBJ2-2; possible D gene TRBD1, 8 bases. The CDR3 nucleotides are TGTGCCAGCAGTTCCCTAAGGACAGGGAGGGGGCAGGGCACCGGGGAGCTGTTTTTT. As protein: CASSSLRTGRGQGTGELFF.